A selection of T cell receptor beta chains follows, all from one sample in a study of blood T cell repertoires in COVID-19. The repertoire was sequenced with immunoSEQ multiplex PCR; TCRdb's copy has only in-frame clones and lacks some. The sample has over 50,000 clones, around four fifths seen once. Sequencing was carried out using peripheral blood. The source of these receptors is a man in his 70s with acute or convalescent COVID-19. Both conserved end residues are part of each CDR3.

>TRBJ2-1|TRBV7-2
CASSLAGTSSYNEQFF
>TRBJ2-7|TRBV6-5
CASSRVDSYEQYF
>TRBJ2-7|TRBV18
CASSPPARSSYEQYF
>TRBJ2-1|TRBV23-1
CASSLQNNEQFF
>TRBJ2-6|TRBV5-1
CASSSSPGQGSSGANVLTF
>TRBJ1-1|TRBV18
CASSPQGDVEAFF
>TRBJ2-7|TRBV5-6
CASSPQGWGLGPYEQYF
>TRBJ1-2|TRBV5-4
CASSQATTREDYGYTF
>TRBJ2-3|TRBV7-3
CASSHGLAASADTQYF
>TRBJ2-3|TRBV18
CASSPQGGDTQYF
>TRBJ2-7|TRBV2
CASSPGLAALEQYF
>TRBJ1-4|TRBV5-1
CASSNQQGANEKLFF
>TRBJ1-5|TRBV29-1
CSVKGQGDQPQHF
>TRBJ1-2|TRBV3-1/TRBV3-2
CASSPEGLRGYTF
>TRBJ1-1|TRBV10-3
CAIRAEQSEAFF
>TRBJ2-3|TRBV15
CATSRVSGDTQYF
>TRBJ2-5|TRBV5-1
CASSPRDRGQETQYF
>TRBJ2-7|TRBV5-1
CASSPQGGDEQYF
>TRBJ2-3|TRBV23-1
CASSTRRGPSTDTQYF
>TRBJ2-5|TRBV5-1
CASSSTSYGTQYF
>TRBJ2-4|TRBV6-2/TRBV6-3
CASSYSTSGGNIQYF
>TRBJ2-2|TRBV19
CASSMERGGPNTGELFF
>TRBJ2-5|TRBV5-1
CASSLAPGGLQETQYF
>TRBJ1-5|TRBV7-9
CASSLVTGGSSNQPQHF
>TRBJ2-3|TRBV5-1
CASSLGVEESTDTQYF
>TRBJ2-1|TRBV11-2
CASSLGATRRNEQFF
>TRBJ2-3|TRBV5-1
CASSFESNTDTQYF
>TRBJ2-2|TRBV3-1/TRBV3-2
CASSPRDLRTGELFF
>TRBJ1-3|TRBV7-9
CASSSRQSFSGNTIYF
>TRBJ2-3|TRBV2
CASSNRYTDTQYF
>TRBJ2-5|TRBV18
CASSPPDRGQETQYF
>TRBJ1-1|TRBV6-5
CASIFRGNTEAFF
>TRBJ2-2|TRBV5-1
CASSLGLQPTGELFF
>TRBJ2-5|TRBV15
CATSRESDQETQYF
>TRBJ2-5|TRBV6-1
CASSVRPAGNQETQYF
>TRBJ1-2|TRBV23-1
CASSQSWRGRDGYTF
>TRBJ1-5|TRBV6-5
CASSSRGQEINQPQHF
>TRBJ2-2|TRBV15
CATSRGDRGSGELFF
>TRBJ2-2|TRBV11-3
CASSLVSVDRGTGELFF
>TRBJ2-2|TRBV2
CASSEPTGELFF
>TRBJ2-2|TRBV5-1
CASSLAGQGNTGELFF
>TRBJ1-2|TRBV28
CATGREAQNYGYTF
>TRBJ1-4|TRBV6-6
CASWGGNEKLFF
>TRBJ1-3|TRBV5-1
CASSSASGGTIYF
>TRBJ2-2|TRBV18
CASSPPAGVEELFF
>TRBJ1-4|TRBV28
CASSSLSGISNEKLFF
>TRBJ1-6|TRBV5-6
CASSQTGSRYSPLHF
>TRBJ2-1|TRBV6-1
CASSEVQGPYNEQFF
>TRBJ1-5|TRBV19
CASSIVGQGDKPQHF
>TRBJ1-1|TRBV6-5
CASSYSGATEAFF
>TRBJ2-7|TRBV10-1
CASSPWTSGGEQYF
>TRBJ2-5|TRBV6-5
CASSSPAEGKMQTQYF
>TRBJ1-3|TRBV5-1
CASSRTGGDGNTIYF
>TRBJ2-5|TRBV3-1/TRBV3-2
CASSQGPYQETQYF